These T cell receptor beta chains were read from a single sample in a study of blood T cell repertoires in COVID-19. Sequenced by immunoSEQ multiplex PCR; TCRdb stores in-frame clones only, minus some. This sample yields some 95,000 clones, of which over 80% are seen a single time; 1.8% belongs to the top ten. The sample taken for sequencing was peripheral blood. Source of these receptors: a human donor with active COVID-19. The donor label of this sample is uncertain. Both conserved end residues are part of each CDR3. D genes are given only for firm matches. Clone size, where shown, is once, few, many, or a class for clones that have expanded.

CASIGRDRRDTEAFF	TGCGCCAGCATTGGACGAGACAGGCGAGACACTGAAGCTTTCTTT	.	TRBV10-2	TRBJ1-1	.
CASSTGGSSTDTQYF	TGTGCCAGCAGTACAGGGGGTTCATCCACAGATACGCAGTATTTT	TRBD1	TRBV6-2/TRBV6-3	TRBJ2-3	.
CASSPTSGFADTQYF	TGTGCCAGCTCACCTACTAGCGGGTTTGCAGATACGCAGTATTTT	TRBD2	TRBV18	TRBJ2-3	.
CASSPSPGVQETQYF	TGTGCCAGCAGCCCCTCACCAGGGGTACAAGAGACCCAGTACTTC	.	TRBV5-6	TRBJ2-5	.
CAIRSRGSYEQYF	TGTGCCATCAGATCACGGGGATCCTACGAGCAGTACTTC	.	TRBV10-3	TRBJ2-7	.
CASSPPPRGRLSNTEAFF	TGTGCCAGCAGTCCCCCTCCTAGGGGGCGTTTATCGAACACTGAAGCTTTCTTT	TRBD1	TRBV2	TRBJ1-1	few
CAISADRGNQPQHF	TGTGCCATCAGTGCTGACAGGGGGAATCAGCCCCAGCATTTT	TRBD1	TRBV10-3	TRBJ1-5	.
CASSLTGTGYEQYF	TGTGCCAGCAGCCTTACCGGGACAGGCTACGAGCAGTACTTC	TRBD1	TRBV7-8	TRBJ2-7	once
CASSPNPDQETQYF	TGTGCCAGCAGCCCCAACCCGGACCAAGAGACCCAGTACTTC	.	TRBV9	TRBJ2-5	once
CASRRTGDSNQPQHF	TGTGCCAGCAGAAGAACAGGGGATAGCAATCAGCCCCAGCATTTT	TRBD1	TRBV4-2	TRBJ1-5	.
CASSFAGGRSNEQFF	TGTGCCAGCAGTTTTGCGGGGGGCCGCAGCAATGAGCAGTTCTTC	TRBD2	TRBV6-2/TRBV6-3	TRBJ2-1	few
CASSRAGGQTDTQYF	TGTGCCAGCAGCCGAGCGGGGGGGCAAACAGATACGCAGTATTTT	TRBD2	TRBV6-5	TRBJ2-3	few
CASSKGGAKDTQYF	TGCGCCAGCAGTAAGGGCGGGGCTAAGGATACGCAGTATTTT	.	TRBV10-1	TRBJ2-3	.